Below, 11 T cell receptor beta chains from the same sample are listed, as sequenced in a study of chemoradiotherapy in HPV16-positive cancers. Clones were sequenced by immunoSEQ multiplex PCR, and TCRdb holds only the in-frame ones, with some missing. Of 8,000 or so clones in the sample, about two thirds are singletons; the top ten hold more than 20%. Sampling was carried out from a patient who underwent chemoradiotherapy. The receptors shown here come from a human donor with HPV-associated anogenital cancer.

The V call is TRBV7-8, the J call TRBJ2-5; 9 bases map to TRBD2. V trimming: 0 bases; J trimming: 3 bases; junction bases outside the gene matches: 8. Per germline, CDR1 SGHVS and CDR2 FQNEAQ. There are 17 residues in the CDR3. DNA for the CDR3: TGTGCCAGCAGCTTAGCGCTGGGGCTAGCGGGGAAAGAGACCCAGTACTTC. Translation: CASSLALGLAGKETQYF.

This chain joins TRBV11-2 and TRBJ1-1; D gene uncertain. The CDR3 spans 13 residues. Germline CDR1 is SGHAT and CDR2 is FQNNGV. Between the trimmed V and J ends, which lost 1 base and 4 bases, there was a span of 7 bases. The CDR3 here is CASSLGGFTEAFF. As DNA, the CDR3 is TGTGCCAGCAGCTTAGGGGGTTTCACTGAAGCTTTCTTT.

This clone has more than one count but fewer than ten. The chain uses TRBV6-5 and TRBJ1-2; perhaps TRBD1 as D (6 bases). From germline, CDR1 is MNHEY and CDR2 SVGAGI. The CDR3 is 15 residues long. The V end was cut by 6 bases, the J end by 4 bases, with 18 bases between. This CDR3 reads CASRSDPDSLYGYTF. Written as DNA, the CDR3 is TGTGCCAGCAGAAGCGATCCGGACAGCCTCTATGGCTACACCTTC.

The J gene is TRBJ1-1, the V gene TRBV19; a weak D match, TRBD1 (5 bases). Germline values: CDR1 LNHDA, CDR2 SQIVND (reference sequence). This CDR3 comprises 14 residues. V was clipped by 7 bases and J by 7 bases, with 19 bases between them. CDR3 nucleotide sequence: TGTGCCAGTAAATATAGGGGCTCCCGTATTGAAGCTTTCTTT. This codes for CASKYRGSRIEAFF.

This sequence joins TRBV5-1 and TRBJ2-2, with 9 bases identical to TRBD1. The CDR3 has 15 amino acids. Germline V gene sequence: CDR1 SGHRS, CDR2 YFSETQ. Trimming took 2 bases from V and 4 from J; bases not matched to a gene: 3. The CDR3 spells CASSLRTGATGELFF. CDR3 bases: TGCGCCAGCAGCTTACGGACAGGGGCCACCGGGGAGCTGTTTTTT.

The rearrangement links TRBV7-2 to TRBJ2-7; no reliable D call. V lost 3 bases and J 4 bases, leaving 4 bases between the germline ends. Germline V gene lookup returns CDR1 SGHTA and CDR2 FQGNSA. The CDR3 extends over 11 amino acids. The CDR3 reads CASSLVYEQYF. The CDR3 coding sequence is TGTGCCAGCAGCTTGGTTTACGAGCAGTACTTC. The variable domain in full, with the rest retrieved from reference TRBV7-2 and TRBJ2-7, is GAGVSQSPSNKVTEKGKDVELRCDPISGHTALYWYRQSLGQGLEFLIYFQGNSAPDKSGLPSDRFSAERTGGSVSTLTIQRTQQEDSAVYLCASSLVYEQYFGPGTRLTVT.

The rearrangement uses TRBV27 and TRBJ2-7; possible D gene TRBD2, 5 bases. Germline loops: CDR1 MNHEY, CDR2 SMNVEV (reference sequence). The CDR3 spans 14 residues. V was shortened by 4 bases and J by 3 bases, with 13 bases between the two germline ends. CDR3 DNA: TGTGCCAGCAGTTGGAGCGGCAGACACTACGAGCAGTACTTC. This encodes CASSWSGRHYEQYF.

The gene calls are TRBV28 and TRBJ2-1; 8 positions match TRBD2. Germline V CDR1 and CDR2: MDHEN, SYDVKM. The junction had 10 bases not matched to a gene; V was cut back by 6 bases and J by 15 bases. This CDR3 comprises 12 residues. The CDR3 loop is CASRPGTAGGFF. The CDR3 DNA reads TGTGCCAGCAGACCCGGGACTGCGGGAGGGTTCTTC.

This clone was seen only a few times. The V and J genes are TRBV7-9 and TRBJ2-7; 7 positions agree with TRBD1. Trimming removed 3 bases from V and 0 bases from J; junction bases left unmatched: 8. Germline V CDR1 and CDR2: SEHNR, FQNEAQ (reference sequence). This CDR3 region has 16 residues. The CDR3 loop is CASSLWDGTASYEQYF. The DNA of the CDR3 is TGTGCCAGCAGCTTGTGGGATGGGACAGCCTCCTACGAGCAGTACTTC.

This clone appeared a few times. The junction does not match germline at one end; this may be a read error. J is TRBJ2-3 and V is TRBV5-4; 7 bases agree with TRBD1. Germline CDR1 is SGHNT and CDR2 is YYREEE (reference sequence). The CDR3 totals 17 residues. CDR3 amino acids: CASSSRQGVSPTDAQYF. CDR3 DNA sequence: TGTGCCAGCAGCAGCCGACAGGGAGTCTCCCCCACAGATGCGCAGTATTTT. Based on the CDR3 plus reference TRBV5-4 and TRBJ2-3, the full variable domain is ETGVTQSPTHLIKTRGQQVTLRCSSQSGHNTVSWYQQALGQGPQFIFQYYREEENGRGNFPPRFSGLQFPNYSSELNVNALELDDSALYLCASSSRQGVSPTDAQYFGPGTRLTVL.

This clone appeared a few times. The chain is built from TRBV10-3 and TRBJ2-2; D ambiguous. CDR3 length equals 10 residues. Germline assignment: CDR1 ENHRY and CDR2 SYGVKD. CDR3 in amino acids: CGLNTGELFF. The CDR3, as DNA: TGTGGGCTAAACACCGGGGAGCTGTTTTTT.